The T cell receptor (beta chain) under discussion was sequenced for a study of cytomegalovirus exposure and HLA in healthy donors. Researchers ran the PCR with 60 Vbeta and 13 Jbeta primers. The repertoire was sequenced with immunoSEQ multiplex PCR; TCRdb's copy has only in-frame clones and lacks some. Of 110,000 or so clones in the sample, roughly 76% were seen once. Findings and caveats of the study: A previous analysis found most TCR beta V segments productive roughly 90% or roughly 30% of the time. Trimming of TCR beta V- and J-genes showed a link, identified in a later analysis, to a missense DCLRE1C variant. The likely explanation for a cluster of highly shared sequence variants was sequencing artifact.

Remarks on this clone: Its antigen is as yet unknown.

The length of the CDR3 is 15 residues. Germline V gene data show CDR1 as SGHVS and CDR2 as FNYEAQ. The J segment lost 4 bases and the V segment lost 5 bases, leaving 10 bases of the junction unmatched. What was sequenced was PBMCs. The sequence was obtained from a man aged 50-60 years in good health and CMV-seropositive. V and J are TRBV7-6 and TRBJ2-7; 8 bases agree with TRBD2. CDR3 coding DNA: TGTGCCAGCAGCCCTTCCGGGACTAGTTCGTACGAGCAGTACTTC. Amino acid sequence: CASSPSGTSSYEQYF.